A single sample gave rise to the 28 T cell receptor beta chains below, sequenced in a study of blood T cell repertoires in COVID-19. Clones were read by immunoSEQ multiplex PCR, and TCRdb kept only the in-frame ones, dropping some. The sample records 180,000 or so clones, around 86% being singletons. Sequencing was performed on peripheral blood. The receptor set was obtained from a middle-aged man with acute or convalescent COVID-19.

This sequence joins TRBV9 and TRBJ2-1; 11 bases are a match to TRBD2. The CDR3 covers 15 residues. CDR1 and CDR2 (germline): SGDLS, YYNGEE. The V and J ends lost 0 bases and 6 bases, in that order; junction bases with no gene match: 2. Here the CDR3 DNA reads TGTGCCAGCAGCGTAGCAGGGACTAGCGGCAATGAGCAGTTCTTC. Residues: CASSVAGTSGNEQFF.

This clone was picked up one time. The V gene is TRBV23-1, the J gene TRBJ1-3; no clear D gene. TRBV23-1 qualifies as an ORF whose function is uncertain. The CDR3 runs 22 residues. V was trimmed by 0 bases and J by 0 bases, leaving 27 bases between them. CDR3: CASSQSIDQNPTTGSSGNTIYF. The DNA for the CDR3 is TGCGCCAGCAGTCAATCAATCGACCAAAACCCCACTACTGGCAGCTCTGGAAACACCATATATTTT.

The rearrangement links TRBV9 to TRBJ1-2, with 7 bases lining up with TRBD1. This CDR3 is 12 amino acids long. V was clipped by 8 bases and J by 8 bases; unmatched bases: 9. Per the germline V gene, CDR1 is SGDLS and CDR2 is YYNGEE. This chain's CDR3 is CASLKTGRGYTF. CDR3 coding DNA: TGTGCCAGTCTAAAGACAGGGAGGGGCTACACCTTC.

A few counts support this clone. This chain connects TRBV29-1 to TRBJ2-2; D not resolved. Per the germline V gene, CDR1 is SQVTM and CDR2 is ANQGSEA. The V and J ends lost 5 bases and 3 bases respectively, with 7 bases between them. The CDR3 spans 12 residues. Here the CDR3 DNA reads TGCAGCGTTAGAGAGTACACCGGGGAGCTGTTTTTT. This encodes CSVREYTGELFF.

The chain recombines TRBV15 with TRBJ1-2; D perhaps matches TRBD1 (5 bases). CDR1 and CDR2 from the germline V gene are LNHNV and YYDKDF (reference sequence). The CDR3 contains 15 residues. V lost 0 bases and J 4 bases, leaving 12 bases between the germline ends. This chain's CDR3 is CATSRDRGGTYGYTF. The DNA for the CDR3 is TGTGCCACCAGCAGAGATCGGGGGGGGACCTATGGCTACACCTTC.

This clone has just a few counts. The CDR3 bases are TGTGCCAGCAGCCAAGATTGGGCAGGGGCAATTATCTATGGCTACACCTTC. It yields the protein CASSQDWAGAIIYGYTF. This chain uses TRBV3-1 (or the pseudogene TRBV3-2) with TRBJ1-2; TRBD1 is a possible D gene (6 bases). CDR3 size: 17 residues. V was shortened by 0 bases and J by 4 bases, with 18 bases between the two germline ends. Germline CDR1 reads LGHDT; CDR2 reads YNNKEL (reference sequence).

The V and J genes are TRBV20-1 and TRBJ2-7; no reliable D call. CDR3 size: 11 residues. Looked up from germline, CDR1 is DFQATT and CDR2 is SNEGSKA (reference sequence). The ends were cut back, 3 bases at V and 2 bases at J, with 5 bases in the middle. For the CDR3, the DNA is TGCAGTGCTAGGGGCACCTACGAGCAGTACTTC. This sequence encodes CSARGTYEQYF.

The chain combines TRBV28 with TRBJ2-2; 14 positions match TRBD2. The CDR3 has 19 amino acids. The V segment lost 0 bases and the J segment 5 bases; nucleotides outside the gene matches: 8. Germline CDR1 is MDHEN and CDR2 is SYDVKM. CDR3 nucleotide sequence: TGTGCCAGCAGTTTATGGACTAGCGGGGGGGCAGTTATGACCGGGGAGCTGTTTTTT. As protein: CASSLWTSGGAVMTGELFF.

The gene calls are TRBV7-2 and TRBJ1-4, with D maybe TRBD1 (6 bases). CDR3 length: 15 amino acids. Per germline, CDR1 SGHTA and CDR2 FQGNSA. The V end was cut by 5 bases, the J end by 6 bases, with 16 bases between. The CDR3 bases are TGTGCCAGCAGCGCTGGTCGGGGGGCAGATGAAAAACTGTTTTTT. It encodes CASSAGRGADEKLFF.

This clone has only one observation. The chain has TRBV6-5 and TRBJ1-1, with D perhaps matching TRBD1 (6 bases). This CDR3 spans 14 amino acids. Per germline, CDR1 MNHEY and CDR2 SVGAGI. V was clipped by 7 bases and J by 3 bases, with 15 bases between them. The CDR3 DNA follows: TGTGCCAGCACCATAAAGGGGGGGTACACTGAAGCTTTCTTT. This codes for CASTIKGGYTEAFF.

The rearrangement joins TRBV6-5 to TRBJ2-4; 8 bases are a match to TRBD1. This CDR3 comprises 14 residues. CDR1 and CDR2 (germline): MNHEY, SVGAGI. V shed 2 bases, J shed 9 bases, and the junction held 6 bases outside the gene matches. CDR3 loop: CASSYMQGAGIQYF. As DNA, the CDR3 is TGTGCCAGCAGTTACATGCAGGGGGCCGGCATTCAGTACTTC.

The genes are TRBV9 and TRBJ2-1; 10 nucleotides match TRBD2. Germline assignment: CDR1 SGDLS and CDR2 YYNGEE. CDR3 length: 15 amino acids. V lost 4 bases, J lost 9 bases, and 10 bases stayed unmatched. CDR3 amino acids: CASSITSGEWGEQFF. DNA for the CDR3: TGTGCCAGCAGCATAACTAGCGGGGAATGGGGTGAGCAGTTCTTC.

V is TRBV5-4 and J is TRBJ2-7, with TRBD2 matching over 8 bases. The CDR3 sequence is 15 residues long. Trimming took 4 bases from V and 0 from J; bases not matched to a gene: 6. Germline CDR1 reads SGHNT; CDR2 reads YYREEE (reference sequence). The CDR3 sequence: CASSRGGEISYEQYF. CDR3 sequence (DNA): TGTGCCAGCAGCCGGGGGGGGGAAATCTCCTACGAGCAGTACTTC.

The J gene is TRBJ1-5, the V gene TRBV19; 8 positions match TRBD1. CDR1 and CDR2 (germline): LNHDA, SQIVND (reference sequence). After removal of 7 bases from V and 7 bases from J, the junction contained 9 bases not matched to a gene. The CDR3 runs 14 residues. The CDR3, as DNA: TGTGCCAGTACCTATGACAGGGGCACACAGCCCCAGCATTTT. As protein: CASTYDRGTQPQHF.

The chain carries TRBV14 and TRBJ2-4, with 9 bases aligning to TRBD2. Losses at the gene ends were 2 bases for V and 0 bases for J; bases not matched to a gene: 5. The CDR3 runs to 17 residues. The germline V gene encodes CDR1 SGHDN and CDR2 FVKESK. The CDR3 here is CASSQSGGTLAKNIQYF. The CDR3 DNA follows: TGTGCCAGCAGCCAAAGCGGGGGGACACTAGCCAAAAACATTCAGTACTTC.

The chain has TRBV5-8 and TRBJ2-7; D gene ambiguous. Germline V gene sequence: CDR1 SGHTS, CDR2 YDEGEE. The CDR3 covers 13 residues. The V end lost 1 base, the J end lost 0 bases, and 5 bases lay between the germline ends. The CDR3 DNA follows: TGTGCCAGCAGCTTGAAGAGCTCCTACGAGCAGTACTTC. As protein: CASSLKSSYEQYF.

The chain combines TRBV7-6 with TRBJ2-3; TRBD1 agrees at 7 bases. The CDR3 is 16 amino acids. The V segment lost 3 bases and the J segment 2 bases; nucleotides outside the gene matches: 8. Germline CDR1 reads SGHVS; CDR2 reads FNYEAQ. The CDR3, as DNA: TGTGCCAGCAGCTTTAGTCACAGGGGCCCCACAGATACGCAGTATTTT. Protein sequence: CASSFSHRGPTDTQYF.

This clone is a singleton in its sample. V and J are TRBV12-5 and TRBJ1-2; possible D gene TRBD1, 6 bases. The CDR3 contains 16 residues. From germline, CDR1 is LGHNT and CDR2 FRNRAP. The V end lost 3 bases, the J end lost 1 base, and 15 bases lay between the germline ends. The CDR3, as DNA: TGTGCTAGTGGTTTCTCCGGACAGCTAGTTAACTATGGCTACACCTTC. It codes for CASGFSGQLVNYGYTF.

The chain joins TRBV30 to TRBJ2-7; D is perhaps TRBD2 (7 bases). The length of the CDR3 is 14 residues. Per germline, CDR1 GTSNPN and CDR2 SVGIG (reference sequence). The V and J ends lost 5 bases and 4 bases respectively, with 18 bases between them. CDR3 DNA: TGTGCCTGGGGTCCGGGTGGGGGGGCTTACGAGCAGTACTTC. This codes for CAWGPGGGAYEQYF.

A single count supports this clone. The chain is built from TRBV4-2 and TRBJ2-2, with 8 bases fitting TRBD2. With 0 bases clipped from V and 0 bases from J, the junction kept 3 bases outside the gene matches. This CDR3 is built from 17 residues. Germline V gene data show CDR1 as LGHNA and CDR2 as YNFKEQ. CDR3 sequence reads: CASSQDSGGANTGELFF. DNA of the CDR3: TGTGCCAGCAGCCAAGACAGCGGGGGCGCGAACACCGGGGAGCTGTTTTTT.

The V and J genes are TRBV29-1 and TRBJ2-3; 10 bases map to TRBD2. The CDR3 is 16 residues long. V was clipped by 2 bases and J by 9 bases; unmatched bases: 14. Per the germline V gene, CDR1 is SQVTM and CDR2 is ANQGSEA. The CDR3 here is CSVEWTSGVFRETQYF. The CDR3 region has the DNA TGCAGCGTTGAATGGACTAGCGGTGTATTTAGGGAAACGCAGTATTTT.

The CDR3 region has the DNA TGTGCCTGGAGTGGAACTCTCCCGGGACACAAGAACACTGAAGCTTTCTTT. Amino acids: CAWSGTLPGHKNTEAFF. The chain couples TRBV30 to TRBJ1-1; perhaps TRBD1 as D (6 bases). Trimming took off 1 base at V and 1 base at J, with 19 bases between the two ends. Germline V gives CDR1 GTSNPN, CDR2 SVGIG (reference sequence). This CDR3 contains 17 residues.

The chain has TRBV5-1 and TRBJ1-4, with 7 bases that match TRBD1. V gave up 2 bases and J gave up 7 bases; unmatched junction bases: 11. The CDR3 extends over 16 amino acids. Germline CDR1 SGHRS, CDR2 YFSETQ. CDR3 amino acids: CASSLPTGEEAEKLFF. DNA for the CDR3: TGCGCCAGCAGCTTACCAACAGGGGAAGAGGCTGAAAAACTGTTTTTT.

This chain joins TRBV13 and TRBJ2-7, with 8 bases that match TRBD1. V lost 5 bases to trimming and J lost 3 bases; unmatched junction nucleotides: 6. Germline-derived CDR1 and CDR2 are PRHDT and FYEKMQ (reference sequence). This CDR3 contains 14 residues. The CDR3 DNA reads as TGTGCCAGCAGCAAGACAGGGGTCAGCTACGAGCAGTACTTC. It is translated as CASSKTGVSYEQYF. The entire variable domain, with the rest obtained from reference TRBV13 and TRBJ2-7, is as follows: AAGVIQSPRHLIKEKRETATLKCYPIPRHDTVYWYQQGPGQDPQFLISFYEKMQSDKGSIPDRFSAQQFSDYHSELNMSSLELGDSALYFCASSKTGVSYEQYFGPGTRLTVT.

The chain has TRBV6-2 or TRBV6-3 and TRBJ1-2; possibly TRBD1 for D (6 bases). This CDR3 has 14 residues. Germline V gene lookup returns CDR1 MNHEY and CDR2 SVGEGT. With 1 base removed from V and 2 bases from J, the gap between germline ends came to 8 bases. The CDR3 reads CASSYLDRNYGYTF. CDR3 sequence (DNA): TGTGCCAGCAGTTACTTGGACAGAAACTATGGCTACACCTTC.

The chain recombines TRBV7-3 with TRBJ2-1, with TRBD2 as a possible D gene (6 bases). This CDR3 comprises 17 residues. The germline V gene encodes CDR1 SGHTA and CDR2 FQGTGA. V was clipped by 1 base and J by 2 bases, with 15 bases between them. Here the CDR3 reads CASSLRSERAPYNEQFF. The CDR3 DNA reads TGTGCCAGCAGCTTAAGGAGCGAGCGGGCCCCCTACAATGAGCAGTTCTTC.

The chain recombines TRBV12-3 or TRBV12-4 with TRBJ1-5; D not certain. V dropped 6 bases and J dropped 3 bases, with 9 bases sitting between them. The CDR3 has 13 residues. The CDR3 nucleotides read TGTGCCAGCAGCGACATAAACAATCAGCCCCAGCATTTT. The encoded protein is CASSDINNQPQHF.

The CDR3 loop reads CASSPLAVGQGYGNQPQHF. The CDR3 coding sequence is TGTGCCAGCTCACCACTCGCCGTGGGACAGGGCTACGGCAATCAGCCCCAGCATTTT. V is TRBV18 and J is TRBJ1-5; 9 nucleotides line up with TRBD1. The CDR3 sequence is 19 residues long. J was trimmed by 2 bases and V by 1 base; bases with no gene match: 12. Germline CDR1 reads KGHSH; CDR2 reads LQKENI.